The clone carrying this T cell receptor beta chain was seen repeatedly, ten times or more. This specimen comes from a study of blood T cell repertoires in COVID-19. Study context: The United States, Italy and Spain supplied acute and convalescent COVID-19 samples. In each case, the material was cDNA or gDNA derived from T cells, B-cell-depleted T cells, or PBMCs.

Trimming at V came to 7 bases and at J to 11 bases, leaving 11 bases not matched to a gene. CDR3 size: 13 residues. Germline CDR1 MNHEY, CDR2 SVGAGI. Authors' analysis steps: The assay estimated nucleated cells by amplifying reference gene primers. The table came from immunoSEQ multiplex PCR; TCRdb's copy has only in-frame clones and leaves some out. V, J and clone size were drawn from that table, and D and trimming were deduced from the DNA. Of about 130,000 clones listed, around 76% are singletons. The specimen sequenced was peripheral blood. The chain uses TRBV6-5 and TRBJ1-1; 9 bases align to TRBD1. The receptor was derived from a human donor in a cohort sampled during active COVID-19. The CDR3 DNA sequence: TGTGCCAGCAAGAACTGGGACAGGGCGGGGGCTTTCTTT. It specifies CASKNWDRAGAFF.